These 24 T cell receptor beta chains came from one sample sequenced in a study of post-analysis software for immune sequencing data (dated by TCRdb to 2015 to 2017). The study at large found these results: Four or five TRBV segments, including TRBV5-6, TRBV5-1 and TRBV20-1, were significantly more frequent in patients than controls.

Library creation used PCR. The reads were generated on an Illumina HiSeq 2500. To reduce PCR and sequencing biases, unique molecular identifiers were incorporated into the TCR beta cDNA libraries. The raw public data were reprocessed by TCRdb itself: fastp quality trimming at Q25, MiXCR clonotype calling, in-frame beta chains only. Every distinct CDR3 protein forms one entry, paired with its most common genes and DNA. Here the sample has roughly 730,000 distinct CDR3 sequences; around 27% occur a single time. More than 0.45% of the sample comes from the top ten. The antigens for these receptors are not known. Material: blood. Every receptor here comes from a girl aged 5-17 years with multiple sclerosis.

The V and J genes are TRBV6-6 and TRBJ1-4; D gene ambiguous. Germline V gene lookup returns CDR1 MNHNY and CDR2 SVGAGI (reference sequence). The CDR3 has 15 amino acids. Deletions cut 0 bases from V and 1 base from J, with 6 bases between. Here the CDR3 reads CASSYSRGTNEKLFF. The DNA of the CDR3 is TGTGCCAGCAGTTACTCCCGGGGAACTAATGAAAAACTGTTTTTT.

The V gene is TRBV6-2 or TRBV6-3, the J gene TRBJ2-5; perhaps D is TRBD1 or TRBD2 (5 bases each). Gene TRBJ2-7 matches the end of the DNA better, so the J call may be wrong. Germline V lookup: CDR1 MNHEY, CDR2 SVGEGT. This CDR3 contains 17 residues. The CDR3 loop reads CASSVVMGRRSSYEQYF. The DNA for the CDR3 is TGTGCCAGCAGTGTGGTGATGGGGCGGAGGAGCTCCTACGAGCAGTACTTC.

The V and J genes are TRBV15 and TRBJ1-1; TRBD1 is a possible D gene (5 bases). The CDR3 is 15 residues long. The V end lost 3 bases, the J end lost 5 bases, and 16 bases lay between the germline ends. CDR1 is LNHNV and CDR2 is YYDKDF in the germline V gene (reference sequence). CDR3 coding DNA: TGTGCCACCAGCAGGCTAATCAGGGATGGTACTGAAGCTTTCTTT. As protein: CATSRLIRDGTEAFF.

The rearrangement links TRBV29-1 to TRBJ2-1; TRBD2 agrees at 12 bases. V lost 2 bases, J lost 8 bases, and 1 base stayed unmatched. CDR1 is SQVTM and CDR2 is ANQGSEA in the germline V gene. This CDR3 has 13 residues. CDR3 coding DNA: TGCAGCGTTGAACTAGCGGGGGGGTATGAGCAGTTCTTC. Amino acid sequence: CSVELAGGYEQFF.

This clonotype was observed once. The gene calls are TRBV9 and TRBJ2-1, with 8 bases identical to TRBD1. V lost 3 bases to trimming and J lost 9 bases; unmatched junction nucleotides: 5. Per germline, CDR1 SGDLS and CDR2 YYNGEE. This CDR3 comprises 13 residues. The DNA for the CDR3 is TGTGCCAGCAGCGCATACAGGGGGTCTGAGCAGTTCTTC. Protein sequence: CASSAYRGSEQFF.

V is TRBV6-4 and J is TRBJ2-7, with TRBD1 as a possible D gene (5 bases). V was pared by 5 bases and J by 2 bases, with 10 bases between. The CDR3 covers 13 residues. Germline-derived CDR1 and CDR2 are MRHNA and SNTAGT. This chain's CDR3 is CASSKDTTYEQYF. CDR3 sequence (DNA): TGTGCCAGCAGTAAGGACACCACCTACGAGCAGTACTTC.

V usage is TRBV7-8 and J usage is TRBJ2-3; no firm D call. The germline V gene has CDR1 SGHVS and CDR2 FQNEAQ. V was cut by 5 bases and J by 0 bases, with 12 bases left in between. The CDR3 has 15 residues. CDR3 sequence (DNA): TGTGCCAGCAGCCCCGACGCCCCTAGCACAGATACGCAGTATTTT. This encodes CASSPDAPSTDTQYF. The full variable domain, rest sourced from reference TRBV7-8 and TRBJ2-3, is GAGVSQSPRYKVAKRGQDVALRCDPISGHVSLFWYQQALGQGPEFLTYFQNEAQLDKSGLPSDRFFAERPEGSVSTLKIQRTQQEDSAVYLCASSPDAPSTDTQYFGPGTRLTVL.

The V gene is TRBV12-3 or TRBV12-4, the J gene TRBJ1-5, with a weak D call TRBD1 (6 bases). The length of the CDR3 is 14 residues. V was clipped by 7 bases and J by 4 bases, with 14 bases between them. The CDR3 spells CASTTGSRNQPQHF. CDR3 DNA: TGTGCCAGCACTACAGGGAGTAGGAATCAGCCCCAGCATTTT.

Written as DNA, the CDR3 is TGTGCCAGCAGACCGATTTCCGAGACGAAAGCTTTCTTT. The encoded protein is CASRPISETKAFF. V gene TRBV28 combines with J gene TRBJ1-1; D is uncertain. Per germline, CDR1 MDHEN and CDR2 SYDVKM. Trimming cost V 6 bases and J 9 bases, with 17 bases left between them. The CDR3 is 13 amino acids. Full variable domain (remainder filled in from reference TRBV28 and TRBJ1-1): DVKVTQSSRYLVKRTGEKVFLECVQDMDHENMFWYRQDPGLGLRLIYFSYDVKMKEKGDIPEGYSVSREKKERFSLILESASTNQTSMYLCASRPISETKAFFGQGTRLTVV.

This clonotype was seen a few times. The chain joins TRBV6-6 to TRBJ2-3, with D maybe TRBD2 (7 bases). The germline gives CDR1 MNHNY, CDR2 SVGAGI (reference sequence). The CDR3 loop spans 17 amino acids. Trimming cost V 6 bases and J 2 bases, with 21 bases left between them. The CDR3 protein is CASRTPRGGGFTDTQYF. The CDR3 bases are TGTGCCAGCAGAACACCGAGGGGAGGGGGATTCACAGATACGCAGTATTTT.

This clonotype has more than one count but fewer than ten. This chain's CDR3 is CASSVGINIGGEQYF. CDR3 coding DNA: TGTGCCAGCAGCGTAGGGATTAATATCGGAGGCGAGCAGTACTTC. The V gene is TRBV9, the J gene TRBJ2-7; perhaps TRBD2 as D (5 bases). The V end lost 0 bases, the J end lost 6 bases, and 16 bases lay between the germline ends. From germline, CDR1 is SGDLS and CDR2 YYNGEE. This CDR3 comprises 15 residues.

This chain joins TRBV2 and TRBJ2-5, with TRBD1 matching over 9 bases. Trimming cost V 8 bases and J 4 bases; bases outside gene matches: 17. Germline V gene sequence: CDR1 SNHLY, CDR2 FYNNEI. The CDR3 sequence is 17 residues long. For the CDR3, the DNA is TGTGCCAGCGCGGACAGGGGAGGGACCATCAGGGGAGAGACCCAGTACTTC. Its protein is CASADRGGTIRGETQYF. The whole variable domain, remainder taken from reference TRBV2 and TRBJ2-5, is EPEVTQTPSHQVTQMGQEVILRCVPISNHLYFYWYRQILGQKVEFLVSFYNNEISEKSEIFDDQFSVERPDGSNFTLKIRSTKLEDSAMYFCASADRGGTIRGETQYFGPGTRLLVL.

This clonotype was seen a few times. The V and J genes are TRBV5-1 and TRBJ2-7; 11 nucleotides agree with TRBD2. CDR1 and CDR2 (germline): SGHRS, YFSETQ. Losses at the gene ends were 8 bases for V and 5 bases for J; bases not matched to a gene: 12. This CDR3 is 15 amino acids long. The CDR3 sequence is CASDLRLAGIHEQYF. The CDR3 DNA follows: TGCGCCAGTGACCTAAGACTAGCGGGAATACACGAGCAGTACTTC.

V usage is TRBV7-9 and J usage is TRBJ2-1; 9 nucleotides match TRBD2. The CDR3 consists of 17 residues. Germline V gene data show CDR1 as SEHNR and CDR2 as FQNEAQ (reference sequence). Unmatched junction bases numbered 16, after V lost 5 bases and J lost 8 bases. DNA of the CDR3: TGTGCCAGCAGCCCTCCGGGGCGGGAGGGCCCGGGGTATGAGCAGTTCTTC. Translation: CASSPPGREGPGYEQFF.

The chain links TRBV27 to TRBJ2-3; tentatively, D is TRBD2 (6 bases). Trimming cost V 6 bases and J 10 bases, with 17 bases left between them. Per the germline V gene, CDR1 is MNHEY and CDR2 is SMNVEV (reference sequence). The CDR3 extends over 13 amino acids. As DNA, the CDR3 is TGTGCCAGCAGCGCCGGGACTTCCTATTCGCAGTATTTT. Amino acids: CASSAGTSYSQYF.

This clonotype was found a few times. The V gene is TRBV28, the J gene TRBJ2-1; 7 bases fit TRBD1. Germline CDR1 reads MDHEN; CDR2 reads SYDVKM. The junction had 2 bases not matched to a gene; V was cut back by 3 bases and J by 6 bases. The CDR3 loop spans 13 amino acids. DNA of the CDR3: TGTGCCAGCAGTTTTGGGACAGTCAATGAGCAGTTCTTC. Amino acids: CASSFGTVNEQFF.

This chain uses TRBV10-3 with TRBJ2-1; 8 nucleotides align to TRBD1. Germline trimming cut 6 bases from V and 8 bases from J; bases unmatched to any gene: 9. Germline-derived CDR1 and CDR2 are ENHRY and SYGVKD. The CDR3 is made up of 14 amino acids. As DNA, the CDR3 is TGTGCCATCAGCACCGGACAGGGCAGGTATGAGCAGTTCTTC. Protein: CAISTGQGRYEQFF.

This chain connects TRBV6-2 or TRBV6-3 to TRBJ1-5; D is uncertain. The V end was cut by 4 bases, the J end by 4 bases, with 8 bases between. Germline loops: CDR1 MNHEY, CDR2 SVGEGT. The CDR3 sequence is 13 residues long. The CDR3 DNA sequence: TGTGCCAGCAGTTCCACAGAGAATCAGCCCCAGCATTTT. As protein: CASSSTENQPQHF.

This clonotype was recorded only once. One junction end disagrees with the germline gene, perhaps due to a read error. This chain joins TRBV5-1 and TRBJ2-5; 12 bases align to TRBD2. Per the germline V gene, CDR1 is SGHRS and CDR2 is YFSETQ. The CDR3 runs to 16 residues. The CDR3 region has the DNA TGCGCCGGCAGCCGACGACTAGCGGGGGCTATAGAGACCCAGTACTTC. Translating gives CAGSRRLAGAIETQYF.

The V gene is TRBV28, the J gene TRBJ2-7; D tentatively fits TRBD1 or TRBD2 (6 bases each). CDR3 length: 15 amino acids. Trimming took off 3 bases at V and 5 bases at J, with 17 bases between the two ends. Germline V gene data show CDR1 as MDHEN and CDR2 as SYDVKM. DNA of the CDR3: TGTGCCAGCAGTTTTGGGGGGCGTAGTTTGCACGAGCAGTACTTC. Its protein product is CASSFGGRSLHEQYF.

V is TRBV12-3 or TRBV12-4 and J is TRBJ2-1; 9 positions match TRBD2. After removal of 2 bases from V and 0 bases from J, the junction contained 5 bases not matched to a gene. There are 17 residues in the CDR3. The CDR3 loop is CASSLFWRGGSYNEQFF. CDR3 nucleotides: TGTGCCAGCAGTTTATTCTGGCGGGGGGGCTCCTACAATGAGCAGTTCTTC.

DNA for the CDR3: TGCAGTGCCCCCCTCACTCAGGGAACCGGGGAGCTGTTTTTT. Its translation: CSAPLTQGTGELFF. This chain joins TRBV20-1 and TRBJ2-2; the D gene is possibly TRBD1 (5 bases). The CDR3 is 14 amino acids. The V gene's germline CDR1 is DFQATT and CDR2 SNEGSKA (reference sequence). V was pared by 6 bases and J by 5 bases, with 16 bases between.

This clonotype was observed a few times. The chain links TRBV5-6 to TRBJ2-3, with 10 positions matching TRBD1. V dropped 3 bases and J dropped 4; count of bases not matched to a gene: 14. Germline V CDR1 and CDR2: SGHDT, YYEEEE. The CDR3 is 18 amino acids. In nucleotides, the CDR3 is TGTGCCAGCAGCTCCTATCACCTAGGGACAGGGGTGGCAGATACGCAGTATTTT. It yields the protein CASSSYHLGTGVADTQYF.

In this sample, this clonotype turned up a few times. This rearrangement joins TRBV6-5 to TRBJ2-4; TRBD2 matches 7 bases. The CDR3 covers 14 residues. The V and J ends lost 7 bases and 13 bases, in that order; junction bases with no gene match: 16. CDR1 MNHEY and CDR2 SVGAGI come from the germline V gene. CDR3 DNA sequence: TGTGCCAGCACCAACCCAGGCGGGAGCGGAGAGCAGTACTTC. Translation gives CASTNPGGSGEQYF.